This T cell receptor beta chain originates from a study of regulatory T cells in long-lasting Graves disease. As for the study in general: The study enrolled newly diagnosed Graves' patients on antithyroid drugs under 3 months.

This clonotype appeared many times. Its matching antigen is unknown. A junction boundary mismatches the germline segment, possibly from a read error. This CDR3 region has 13 residues. The germline V gene encodes CDR1 SGHRS and CDR2 YFSETQ. CDR3 regions were amplified by Arm-PCR using iRepertoire HTBI primers to build TCR beta libraries. TCRdb used MiXCR to reprocess the multiplex PCR reads, holding one entry per CDR3 protein. The table includes 250,000 to 400,000 distinct CDR3 sequences, about a sixth detected once. Time point here: newly diagnosed GD, antithyroid drugs for less than 3 months. Following extraction of RNA from PBMCs, that RNA was used to make the TCR library. Study outcomes and limitations: Patients whose Graves' disease persisted exhibited lower TCR diversity than those newly diagnosed. Among persistent patients, a larger number of public clonotypes were shared (about 2,800) than among newly diagnosed patients (roughly 910).

The rearrangement uses TRBV5-1 and TRBJ1-2; D gene ambiguous. The sequence came from a female donor with Graves disease. Material: peripheral blood mononuclear cells (PBMCs), obtained at new diagnosis, from a patient treated with antithyroid drugs. The CDR3: CASSLDSNYGYTF. CDR3 nucleotides: TGCGCCAGCAGTTTGGATTCTAACTATGGCTACACCTTC.